This T cell receptor beta chain was found in a study of cytomegalovirus exposure and HLA in healthy donors. Notes on the study in general: Among the sequence variants, a highly shared cluster was likely an artifact of sequencing. TCR beta chain V- and J-gene trimming was linked, in a later analysis, to a missense variant in DCLRE1C. Follow-up analysis seemed to connect common viral pathogens with several of the most significant clusters identified.

The PCR was carried out with 60 Vbeta primers and 13 Jbeta primers. The table came from immunoSEQ multiplex PCR; TCRdb's copy has only in-frame clones and leaves some out. Here the sample spans over 150,000 clones, 65% to 75% being singletons. From germline, CDR1 is SGHAT and CDR2 FQNNGV. The length of the CDR3 is 15 residues. V was trimmed by 5 bases and J by 0 bases, leaving 13 bases between them. To note about this clone: What it binds is unknown.

Material: PBMCs. The sequence was collected from a man younger than 35 in good health and CMV-seronegative. J is TRBJ1-1 and V is TRBV11-2, with D perhaps matching TRBD1 (5 bases). This CDR3 reads CASSPREGVNTEAFF. The CDR3 bases are TGTGCCAGCAGCCCCAGGGAAGGAGTGAACACTGAAGCTTTCTTT. The full variable domain, in which reference TRBV11-2 and TRBJ1-1 provide the parts outside the CDR3, is EAGVAQSPRYKIIEKRQSVAFWCNPISGHATLYWYQQILGQGPKLLIQFQNNGVVDDSQLPKDRFSAERLKGVDSTLKIQPAKLEDSAVYLCASSPREGVNTEAFFGQGTRLTVV.